This T cell receptor beta chain derives from a study of CD8 T cells in Susac syndrome. The study, taken as a whole, reports: Clonal expansion of Susac CD8+ cells peaked in TEMRA cells, and it also peaked in active patients.

The sample holds one count of this clonotype. The antigen remains undetermined. With random hexamers, about 0.5 to 1 ug RNA was reverse transcribed. MiXCR, run by TCRdb on the immunoSEQ multiplex PCR reads, gives a single entry per CDR3 protein. The table has tens of thousands of distinct CDR3 sequences, approximately 96% seen once; the top ten hold approximately 0.62%. The length of the CDR3 is 13 residues. V was pared by 5 bases and J by 8 bases, with 15 bases between. Sequenced sample: CD8+ T cells from PBMCs. The rearrangement uses TRBV12-3 or TRBV12-4 and TRBJ1-2; unclear D gene. The source of this sequence is a human donor with Susac syndrome. The CDR3 DNA is TGTGCCAGCAGTCTCCGGTTCGGCGCGGGCTACACCTTC. Its translation is CASSLRFGAGYTF.